This is a list of T cell receptor beta chains from one sample in a study of blood T cell repertoires in COVID-19. Profiling relied on immunoSEQ multiplex PCR, and the TCRdb table lists in-frame clones only, not all of them. The profile covers hundreds of thousands of clones, with roughly four fifths appearing a single time and nearly 9% taken by the ten largest. The sequenced sample was peripheral blood. Receptor source: an older man with acute or convalescent COVID-19. Each CDR3 is given with its conserved first and last residue.

V gene,CDR3 length,CDR3 protein
TRBV18,17,CASSSSLTGRRDEKLFF
TRBV3-1/TRBV3-2,15,CASSPRDSRTDTIYF
TRBV19,14,CASSPRRSTGELFF
TRBV10-1,14,CASSDPGQNYEQYF
TRBV18,15,CASSPGTGPFYEQYF
TRBV5-1,16,CASSSNRDRGNSPLHF
TRBV28,11,CASRTGYEQYF
TRBV11-3,15,CASSQDAGRSTEAFF
TRBV3-1/TRBV3-2,12,CASSQGLTEAFF
TRBV15,16,CATSDSETATNEKLFF
TRBV3-1/TRBV3-2,11,CATSNSYGYTF
TRBV5-8,16,CASSGLVGGREETQYF
TRBV7-2,15,CASSETVGAKNIQYF
TRBV24-1,16,CATSDRGQGSNQPQHF
TRBV5-5,14,CASRTGTGANEQFF
TRBV28,16,CASSNPGHAPGNTIYF
TRBV24-1,16,CATSDSAGQGLNEQFF
TRBV20-1,14,CSASSPAGDYEQYF
TRBV11-2,16,CASSLDRLAGVGEQYF
TRBV24-1,15,CATSDFKQSQETQYF
TRBV6-2/TRBV6-3,14,CASSYWGGDTEAFF
TRBV4-2,16,CASSQDAGDPTDTQYF
TRBV5-1,15,CASSSSGEGNYGYTF
TRBV2,16,CASSVTLQISNQPQHF
TRBV12-3/TRBV12-4,13,CASSLGGDQPQHF
TRBV13,15,CASSSERGTGDEQYF
TRBV27,12,CASSSGTDTQYF
TRBV5-1,16,CASSQGQGSGANVLTF
TRBV19,14,CASMPSGSYNEQFF
TRBV24-1,15,CATSPSTGGREKLFF
TRBV10-3,14,CAMGTGLNTGELFF
TRBV3-1/TRBV3-2,14,CASSLRDAGNTIYF
TRBV28,13,CASSDTGFQPQHF